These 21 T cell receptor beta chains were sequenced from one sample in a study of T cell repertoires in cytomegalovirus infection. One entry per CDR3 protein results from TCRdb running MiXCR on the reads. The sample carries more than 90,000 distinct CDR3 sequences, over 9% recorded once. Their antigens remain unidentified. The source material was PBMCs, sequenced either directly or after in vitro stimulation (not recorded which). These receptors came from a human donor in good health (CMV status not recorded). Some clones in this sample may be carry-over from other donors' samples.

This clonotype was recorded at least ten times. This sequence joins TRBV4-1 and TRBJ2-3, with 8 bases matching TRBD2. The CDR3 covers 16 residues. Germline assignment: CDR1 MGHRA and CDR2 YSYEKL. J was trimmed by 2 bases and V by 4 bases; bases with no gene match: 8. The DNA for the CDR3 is TGCGCCAGCAGCCTATACTTAGCGGGAACCACAGATACGCAGTATTTT. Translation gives CASSLYLAGTTDTQYF.

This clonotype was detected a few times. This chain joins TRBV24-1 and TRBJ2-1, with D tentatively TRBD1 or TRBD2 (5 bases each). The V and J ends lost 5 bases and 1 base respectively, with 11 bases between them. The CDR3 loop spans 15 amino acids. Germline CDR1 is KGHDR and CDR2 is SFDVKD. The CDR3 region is CATSGESGSYNEQFF. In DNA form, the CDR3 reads TGTGCCACCAGTGGGGAGTCAGGGTCCTACAATGAGCAGTTCTTC.

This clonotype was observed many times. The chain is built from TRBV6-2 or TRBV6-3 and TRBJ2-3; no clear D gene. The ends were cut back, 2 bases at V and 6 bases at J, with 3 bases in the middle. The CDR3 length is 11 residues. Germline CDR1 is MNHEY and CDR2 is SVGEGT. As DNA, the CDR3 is TGTGCCAGCAGTTACCCCGATACGCAGTATTTT. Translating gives CASSYPDTQYF.

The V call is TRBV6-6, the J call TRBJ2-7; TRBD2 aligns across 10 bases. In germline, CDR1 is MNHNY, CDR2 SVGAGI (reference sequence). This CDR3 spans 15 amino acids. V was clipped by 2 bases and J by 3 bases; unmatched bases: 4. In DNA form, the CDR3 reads TGTGCCAGCAGTTACCATCCTAGCGGGAGCTACGAGCAGTACTTC. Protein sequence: CASSYHPSGSYEQYF.

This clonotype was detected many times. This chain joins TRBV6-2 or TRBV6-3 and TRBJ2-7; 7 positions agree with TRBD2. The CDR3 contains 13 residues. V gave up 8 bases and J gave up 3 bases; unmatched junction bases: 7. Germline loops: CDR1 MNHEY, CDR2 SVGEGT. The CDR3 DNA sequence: TGTGCCAGCGTCAGCGGGATAGGCTACGAGCAGTACGTC. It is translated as CASVSGIGYEQYV.

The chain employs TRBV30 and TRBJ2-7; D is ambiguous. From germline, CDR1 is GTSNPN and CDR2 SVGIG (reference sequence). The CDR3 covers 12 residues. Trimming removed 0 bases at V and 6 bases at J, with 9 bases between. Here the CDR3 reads CAWSVRQSEQYF. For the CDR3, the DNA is TGTGCCTGGAGTGTAAGGCAGAGCGAGCAGTACTTC.

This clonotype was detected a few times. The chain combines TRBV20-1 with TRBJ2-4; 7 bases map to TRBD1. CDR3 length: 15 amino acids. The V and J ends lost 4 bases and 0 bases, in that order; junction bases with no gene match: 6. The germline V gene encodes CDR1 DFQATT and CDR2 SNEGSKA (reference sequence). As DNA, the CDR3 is TGCAGTGCTATCGGGACAGTACTAGCCAAAAACATTCAGTACTTC. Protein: CSAIGTVLAKNIQYF.

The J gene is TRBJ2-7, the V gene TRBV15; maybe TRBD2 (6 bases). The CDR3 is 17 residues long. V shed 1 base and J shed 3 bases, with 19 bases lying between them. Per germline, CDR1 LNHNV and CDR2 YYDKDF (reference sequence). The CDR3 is CATSRGSGRGRFYEQYF. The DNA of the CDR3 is TGTGCCACCAGCAGAGGGTCCGGGAGAGGGCGGTTCTACGAGCAGTACTTC.

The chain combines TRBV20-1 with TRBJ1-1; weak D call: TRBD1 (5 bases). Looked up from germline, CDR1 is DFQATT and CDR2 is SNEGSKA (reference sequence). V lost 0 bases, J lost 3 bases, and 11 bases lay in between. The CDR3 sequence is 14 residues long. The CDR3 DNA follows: TGCAGTGCTAGAGACGGGACTCCTGACACTGAAGCTTTCTTT. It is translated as CSARDGTPDTEAFF.

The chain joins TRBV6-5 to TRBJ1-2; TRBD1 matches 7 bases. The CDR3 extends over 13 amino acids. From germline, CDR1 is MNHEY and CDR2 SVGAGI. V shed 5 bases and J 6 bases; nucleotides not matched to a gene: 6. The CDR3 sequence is CASSKTGVHGYTF. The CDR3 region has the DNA TGTGCCAGCAGTAAAACAGGGGTTCATGGCTACACCTTC.

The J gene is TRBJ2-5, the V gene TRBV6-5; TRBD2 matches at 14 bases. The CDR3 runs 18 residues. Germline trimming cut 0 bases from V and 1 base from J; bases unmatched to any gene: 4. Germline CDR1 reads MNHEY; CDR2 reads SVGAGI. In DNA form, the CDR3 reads TGTGCCAGCAGTTACTCGGGACTAGCGGGAGCGGGCCAAGAGACCCAGTACTTC. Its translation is CASSYSGLAGAGQETQYF.

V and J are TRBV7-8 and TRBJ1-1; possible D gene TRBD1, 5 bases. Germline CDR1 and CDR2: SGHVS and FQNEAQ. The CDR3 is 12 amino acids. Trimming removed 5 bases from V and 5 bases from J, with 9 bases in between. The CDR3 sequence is CASSHRQTEAFF. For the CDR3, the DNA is TGTGCCAGCAGCCACCGACAGACTGAAGCTTTCTTT.

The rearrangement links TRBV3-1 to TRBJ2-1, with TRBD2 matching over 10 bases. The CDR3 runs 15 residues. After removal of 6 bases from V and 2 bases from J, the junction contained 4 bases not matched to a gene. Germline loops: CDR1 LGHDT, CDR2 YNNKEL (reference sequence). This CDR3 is CASSGTSATYNEQFF. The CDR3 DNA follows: TGTGCCAGCAGTGGGACTAGCGCGACCTACAATGAGCAGTTCTTC.

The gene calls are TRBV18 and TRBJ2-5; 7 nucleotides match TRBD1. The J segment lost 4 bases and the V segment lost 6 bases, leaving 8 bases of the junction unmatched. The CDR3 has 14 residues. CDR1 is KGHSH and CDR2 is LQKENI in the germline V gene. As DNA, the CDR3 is TGTGCCAGCTCCCGGGACAGCGAGGGAGAGACCCAGTACTTC. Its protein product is CASSRDSEGETQYF.

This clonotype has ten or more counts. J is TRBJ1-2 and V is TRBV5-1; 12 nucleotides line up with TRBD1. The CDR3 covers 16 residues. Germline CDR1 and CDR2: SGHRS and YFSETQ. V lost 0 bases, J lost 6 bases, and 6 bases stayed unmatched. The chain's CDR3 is CASSLEGQGARDGYTF. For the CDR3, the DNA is TGCGCCAGCAGCTTGGAGGGACAGGGGGCGCGGGATGGCTACACCTTC. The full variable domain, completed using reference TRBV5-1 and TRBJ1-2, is KAGVTQTPRYLIKTRGQQVTLSCSPISGHRSVSWYQQTPGQGLQFLFEYFSETQRNKGNFPGRFSGRQFSNSRSEMNVSTLELGDSALYLCASSLEGQGARDGYTFGSGTRLTVV.

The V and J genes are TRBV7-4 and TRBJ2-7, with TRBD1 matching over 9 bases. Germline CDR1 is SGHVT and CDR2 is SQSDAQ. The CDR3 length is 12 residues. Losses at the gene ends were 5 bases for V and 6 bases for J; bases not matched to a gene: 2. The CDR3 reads CASSTDRGEQYF. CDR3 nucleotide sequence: TGTGCCAGCAGCACGGACAGGGGCGAGCAGTACTTC. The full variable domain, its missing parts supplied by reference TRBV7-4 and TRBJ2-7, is GAGVSQSPRYKVAKRGRDVALRCDSISGHVTLYWYRQTLGQGSEVLTYSQSDAQRDKSGRPSGRFSAERPERSVSTLKIQRTEQGDSAVYLCASSTDRGEQYFGPGTRLTVT.

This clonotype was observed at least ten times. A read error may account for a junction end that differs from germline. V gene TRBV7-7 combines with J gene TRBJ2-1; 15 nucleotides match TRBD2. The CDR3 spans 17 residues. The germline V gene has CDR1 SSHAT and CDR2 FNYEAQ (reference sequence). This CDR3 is CASSLRTSGRATDEQFF. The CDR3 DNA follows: TGTGCTAGCAGCTTAAGGACTAGCGGGAGGGCCACCGATGAGCAGTTCTTC. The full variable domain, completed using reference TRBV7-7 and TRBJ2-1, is GAGVSQSPRYKVTKRGQDVTLRCDPISSHATLYWYQQALGQGPEFLTYFNYEAQPDKSGLPSDRFSAERPEGSISTLTIQRTEQRDSAMYRCASSLRTSGRATDEQFFGPGTRLTVL.

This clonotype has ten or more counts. The DNA for the CDR3 is TGCAGTGCCCCTTCAGGCGCCGGGGCCCAAGAGACCCAGTACTTC. Encoded protein: CSAPSGAGAQETQYF. The chain links TRBV20-1 to TRBJ2-5; possibly TRBD1 or TRBD2 for D (5 bases each). Germline V gene data show CDR1 as DFQATT and CDR2 as SNEGSKA (reference sequence). The CDR3 contains 15 residues. Trimming left V 6 bases short and J 1 base short, with 18 bases between.

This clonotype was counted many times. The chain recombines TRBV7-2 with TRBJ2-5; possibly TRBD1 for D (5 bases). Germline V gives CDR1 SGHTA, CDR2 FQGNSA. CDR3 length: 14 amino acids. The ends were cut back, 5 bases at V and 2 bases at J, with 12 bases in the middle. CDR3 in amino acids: CASSPGQGQETQYF. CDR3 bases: TGTGCCAGCAGCCCTGGGCAGGGTCAAGAGACCCAGTACTTC.

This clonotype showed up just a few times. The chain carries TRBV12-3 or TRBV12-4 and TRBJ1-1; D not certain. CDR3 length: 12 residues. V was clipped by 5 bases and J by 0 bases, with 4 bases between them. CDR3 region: CASSPMNTEAFF. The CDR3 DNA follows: TGTGCCAGCAGTCCGATGAACACTGAAGCTTTCTTT.

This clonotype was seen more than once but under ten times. In DNA, the CDR3 is TGTGCCAGCGGCTCCGGGACACAGAACACTGAAGCTTTCTTT. Translation gives CASGSGTQNTEAFF. V is TRBV12-3 or TRBV12-4 and J is TRBJ1-1; D may be TRBD1 (6 bases). Trimming stripped 8 bases from V and 1 base from J, with 14 bases between. The CDR3 covers 14 residues.